This T cell receptor (beta chain) was profiled in a study of cytomegalovirus exposure and HLA in healthy donors. Study-wide points: When analyzed later, a missense DCLRE1C variant was found to be linked to TCR beta V- and J-gene trimming. Among immune exposure information, only CMV serostatus was available.

Regarding this clone: Its antigen is undetermined.

Use of 60 Vbeta and 13 Jbeta primers characterized the PCR. Some clones are missing from TCRdb's copy, which holds only in-frame ones; the method was immunoSEQ multiplex PCR. Among more than 40,000 clones listed, 65% to 85% were seen once. This CDR3 spans 14 amino acids. Germline assignment: CDR1 SGHTA and CDR2 FQGNSA. The V end lost 7 bases, the J end lost 4 bases, and 14 bases lay between the germline ends. The receptor comes from a man in his fifties or sixties in good health and CMV-seronegative. V is TRBV7-2 and J is TRBJ1-5; weak D call: TRBD1 (6 bases). The sample was PBMCs. CDR3 DNA sequence: TGTGCCAGCACCCGAGGGGGGGGAAATCAGCCCCAGCATTTT. Its translation: CASTRGGGNQPQHF.